This T cell receptor (beta chain) stems from a study of blood T cell repertoires in COVID-19. Germline V gives CDR1 KGHSH, CDR2 LQKENI. The CDR3 runs 15 residues. V gave up 3 bases and J gave up 4 bases, with 13 bases separating them. Original handling: Nucleated cell counts were estimated from reference gene primer amplification. Profiled with immunoSEQ multiplex PCR; TCRdb holds only in-frame clones, not every one. The V and J calls and clone size come from that table; D and trimming were worked out from the DNA. The sample includes under 110,000 clones, less than 80% of them seen just once. Input material: peripheral blood. The TCR was taken from a man aged 80 or over with COVID-19, enrolled during active disease. This sequence joins TRBV18 and TRBJ1-3; D gene ambiguous. CDR3 DNA sequence: TGTGCCAGCTCACCGAGTGAGCGTAGAGGAAACACCATATATTTT. Translating it yields CASSPSERRGNTIYF.